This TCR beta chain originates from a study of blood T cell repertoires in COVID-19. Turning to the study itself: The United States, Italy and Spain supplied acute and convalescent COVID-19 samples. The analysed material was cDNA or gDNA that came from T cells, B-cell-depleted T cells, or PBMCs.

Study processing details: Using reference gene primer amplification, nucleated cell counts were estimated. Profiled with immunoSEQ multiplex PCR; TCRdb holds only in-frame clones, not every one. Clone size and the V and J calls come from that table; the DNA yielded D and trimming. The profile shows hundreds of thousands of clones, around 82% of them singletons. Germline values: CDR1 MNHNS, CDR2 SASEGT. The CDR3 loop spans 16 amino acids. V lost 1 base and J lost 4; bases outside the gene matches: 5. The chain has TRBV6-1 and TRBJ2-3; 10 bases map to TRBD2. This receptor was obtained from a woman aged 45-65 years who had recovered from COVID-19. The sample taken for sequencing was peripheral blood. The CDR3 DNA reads TGTGCCAGCAGTGAAGAATTCGGGACTAGCGCAGATACGCAGTATTTT. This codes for CASSEEFGTSADTQYF.